Listed here are 28 T cell receptor beta chains from one sample, sequenced in a study of beta chain features in type 1 diabetes. As every portion of the isolated RNA was reverse transcribed, the sequencing read expressed TCRB transcripts. Sequenced by immunoSEQ multiplex PCR; TCRdb stores in-frame clones only, minus some. The data show around 280,000 clones, about 7.8% seen once. Sequencing used central memory CD4+ T cells from blood. The source of these receptors is a woman aged 18 to 35 in good health.

The chain uses TRBV2 and TRBJ2-3; the D gene is possibly TRBD2 (5 bases). Looked up from germline, CDR1 is SNHLY and CDR2 is FYNNEI. The CDR3 has 12 amino acids. V was cut by 6 bases and J by 4 bases, with 8 bases left in between. The CDR3 nucleotides are TGTGCCAGCAGGGAGAGGGCAGATACGCAGTATTTT. Translated, it gives CASRERADTQYF.

The chain has TRBV19 and TRBJ2-2, with 7 positions matching TRBD1. The CDR3 has 16 amino acids. The V gene end was trimmed by 6 bases and the J gene end by 1 base; junction bases not matched to a gene: 8. Germline loops: CDR1 LNHDA, CDR2 SQIVND (reference sequence). CDR3 sequence reads: CASSPGGQRNTGELFF. CDR3 DNA sequence: TGTGCCAGTAGCCCAGGGGGACAGAGGAACACCGGGGAGCTGTTTTTT.

The genes are TRBV7-9 and TRBJ1-1; a possible D gene is TRBD1 (5 bases). The CDR3 extends over 13 amino acids. Germline V lookup: CDR1 SEHNR, CDR2 FQNEAQ (reference sequence). V was cut by 5 bases and J by 6 bases, with 13 bases left in between. The CDR3 is CASSVGGLSEAFF. Here the CDR3 DNA reads TGTGCCAGCAGCGTCGGGGGTTTGTCTGAAGCTTTCTTT.

This clone showed up just a few times. The V and J genes are TRBV11-1 and TRBJ1-6; 8 bases align to TRBD1. The CDR3 is made up of 15 amino acids. Germline values: CDR1 SGHAT, CDR2 FQDESV (reference sequence). V was clipped by 5 bases and J by 7 bases; unmatched bases: 7. CDR3 amino acids: CASSGRQGANSPLHF. The CDR3 DNA reads as TGTGCCAGCAGCGGACGGCAGGGGGCAAATTCACCCCTCCACTTT.

This chain joins TRBV18 and TRBJ1-1; D remains unclear. Trimming left V 4 bases short and J 6 bases short, with 12 bases between. The CDR3 runs 13 residues. Germline V lookup: CDR1 KGHSH, CDR2 LQKENI. CDR3 coding DNA: TGTGCCAGCTCACTTACGGCCGGAGCTGAAGCTTTCTTT. This translates into CASSLTAGAEAFF.

This clone was detected a few times. The rearrangement joins TRBV7-2 to TRBJ2-3, with 8 bases lining up with TRBD2. V lost 1 base, J lost 3 bases, and 6 bases stayed unmatched. This CDR3 has 16 amino acids. The germline CDR1 and CDR2 sequences are SGHTA and FQGNSA. The CDR3 sequence is CASSLEGGLVTDTQYF. The CDR3 nucleotides are TGTGCCAGCAGCTTAGAGGGGGGACTAGTGACAGATACGCAGTATTTT.

The sample holds a few counts of this clone. This chain connects TRBV2 to TRBJ2-7; weak D call: TRBD1 (5 bases). The CDR3 runs to 15 residues. Germline CDR1 reads SNHLY; CDR2 reads FYNNEI. The germline V and J ends were trimmed by 6 bases and 0 bases, with 15 bases remaining between them. This CDR3 reads CASRSQGPSSYEQYV. The CDR3 nucleotides are TGTGCCAGCAGGAGTCAGGGCCCCAGCTCCTACGAGCAGTACGTC.

In its sample, this clone was seen a few times. J is TRBJ1-5 and V is TRBV23-1; D gene unclear. TRBV23-1 is labeled an ORF, and its function is uncertain. Trimming took off 0 bases at V and 0 bases at J, with 9 bases between the two ends. The CDR3 has 16 amino acids. Here the CDR3 reads CASSQSAVSSNQPQHF. In DNA, the CDR3 is TGCGCCAGCAGTCAATCGGCGGTATCTAGCAATCAGCCCCAGCATTTT.

This clone was counted only a few times. The V and J genes are TRBV30 and TRBJ2-6; a possible D gene is TRBD1 (6 bases). V lost 4 bases, J lost 2 bases, and 12 bases lay in between. The germline V gene has CDR1 GTSNPN and CDR2 SVGIG (reference sequence). CDR3 size: 15 residues. In nucleotides, the CDR3 is TGTGCCTGGAATGACAGGAAACCTGGGGCCAACGTCCTGACTTTC. Translating gives CAWNDRKPGANVLTF.

This clone was detected only a few times. The V gene is TRBV19, the J gene TRBJ2-1; D not certain. Between the trimmed V and J ends, which lost 5 bases and 9 bases, there was a span of 14 bases. Germline lookup yields CDR1 LNHDA and CDR2 SQIVND (reference sequence). The CDR3 is 13 amino acids. The CDR3 loop is CASSLTMEGEQFF. CDR3 nucleotides: TGTGCCAGTAGTCTAACAATGGAAGGTGAGCAGTTCTTC.

This clone was recorded a few times. This sequence joins TRBV7-8 and TRBJ2-7, with TRBD1 identical over 9 bases. CDR3 size: 16 residues. V was clipped by 5 bases and J by 2 bases; unmatched bases: 10. Germline CDR1 and CDR2: SGHVS and FQNEAQ. The CDR3 DNA reads TGTGCCAGCAGCCATAACCGGGACAGGGCAACCTACGAGCAGTACGTC. As protein: CASSHNRDRATYEQYV.

V is TRBV4-2 and J is TRBJ1-6; no reliable D call. The length of the CDR3 is 17 residues. CDR1 is LGHNA, CDR2 YNFKEQ, per germline. The germline V and J ends were trimmed by 0 bases and 7 bases, with 16 bases remaining between them. The CDR3 DNA is TGTGCCAGCAGCCAAGATAGCGTTTCGGTAGTCAATTCACCCCTCCACTTT. Encoded protein: CASSQDSVSVVNSPLHF.

In its sample, this clone was seen a few times. This chain joins TRBV28 and TRBJ1-4; TRBD1 matches at 7 bases. CDR1 is MDHEN and CDR2 is SYDVKM in the germline V gene. The V segment lost 7 bases and the J segment 11 bases; nucleotides outside the gene matches: 10. CDR3 length equals 13 residues. Here the CDR3 reads CASNTGAQLKLFF. The CDR3 DNA reads as TGTGCCAGCAACACAGGGGCGCAGTTGAAACTGTTTTTT.

This rearrangement joins TRBV6-5 to TRBJ2-3, with TRBD2 matching over 8 bases. Germline assignment: CDR1 MNHEY and CDR2 SVGAGI. CDR3 size: 16 residues. The J segment lost 4 bases and the V segment lost 4 bases, leaving 10 bases of the junction unmatched. The CDR3 here is CASSSGLVVPPDTQYF. CDR3 sequence (DNA): TGTGCCAGCAGTTCGGGACTAGTGGTTCCCCCAGATACGCAGTATTTT.

The chain is built from TRBV4-1 and TRBJ2-3, with a tentative D call TRBD1 (6 bases). The CDR3 consists of 13 residues. Germline V gene sequence: CDR1 MGHRA, CDR2 YSYEKL. V lost 4 bases and J 3 bases, leaving 8 bases between the germline ends. The CDR3 sequence: CASSLQGTDTQYF. For the CDR3, the DNA is TGCGCCAGCAGCCTCCAGGGGACAGATACGCAGTATTTT.

This clone was found many times. The gene calls are TRBV21-1 and TRBJ2-7; TRBD1, the D gene given by the table, was not confirmed from the DNA. TRBV21-1 is a documented pseudogene. CDR3 length: 14 amino acids. CDR3 coding DNA: TGTGCCCCCGATGGGACACGTAGCTCCTACGAGCAGTACTTC. Residues: CAPDGTRSSYEQYF.

This clone was seen many times. The sample holds other DNA sequences that translate to the same CDR3. The genes are TRBV7-9 and TRBJ1-4, with D unclear. Deletions cut 3 bases from V and 8 bases from J, with 4 bases between. The CDR3 covers 11 residues. Per germline, CDR1 SEHNR and CDR2 FQNEAQ (reference sequence). The CDR3 reads CASSFGEKLFF. The CDR3 coding sequence is TGTGCCAGCAGCTTTGGAGAAAAACTGTTTTTT.

The chain uses TRBV27 and TRBJ2-2; D may be TRBD1 (7 bases). V dropped 3 bases and J dropped 0 bases, with 20 bases sitting between them. The CDR3 consists of 19 residues. The germline gives CDR1 MNHEY, CDR2 SMNVEV (reference sequence). CDR3 protein: CASSFRPQGRSANTGELFF. The CDR3 nucleotides read TGTGCCAGCAGTTTCCGCCCACAGGGGAGGTCCGCGAACACCGGGGAGCTGTTTTTT.

This clone showed up just a few times. The rearrangement uses TRBV18 and TRBJ2-2, with 10 bases lining up with TRBD2. Germline V gives CDR1 KGHSH, CDR2 LQKENI. With V trimmed by 0 bases and J by 7 bases, 5 bases remained unmatched. The CDR3 has 16 amino acids. CDR3 nucleotides: TGTGCCAGCTCACCACCGAGCCTAGCGGGAGTCGGGGAGCTGTTTTTT. Its protein product is CASSPPSLAGVGELFF.

This clone was counted a few times. The chain recombines TRBV7-9 with TRBJ2-5, with a tentative D call TRBD1 (6 bases). Germline values: CDR1 SEHNR, CDR2 FQNEAQ (reference sequence). V lost 6 bases and J lost 5, with 13 bases in between. CDR3 size: 13 residues. In nucleotides, the CDR3 is TGTGCCAGCAGACCCACCCAGGGGGAGACCCAGTACTTC. It codes for CASRPTQGETQYF. The full variable domain, in which reference TRBV7-9 and TRBJ2-5 provide the parts outside the CDR3, is DTGVSQNPRHKITKRGQNVTFRCDPISEHNRLYWYRQTLGQGPEFLTYFQNEAQLEKSRLLSDRFSAERPKGSFSTLEIQRTEQGDSAMYLCASRPTQGETQYFGPGTRLLVL.

The chain is built from TRBV19 and TRBJ1-3, with TRBD1 identical over 7 bases. Trimming removed 2 bases from V and 0 bases from J; junction bases left unmatched: 10. The CDR3 loop spans 18 amino acids. Germline V lookup: CDR1 LNHDA, CDR2 SQIVND (reference sequence). CDR3 sequence reads: CASSIMWDSESSGNTIYF. The DNA of the CDR3 is TGTGCCAGTAGTATAATGTGGGACAGCGAGTCCTCTGGAAACACCATATATTTT.

This clone was seen a handful of times. The V and J genes are TRBV11-2 and TRBJ1-1, with a tentative D call TRBD1 (5 bases). Trimming removed 7 bases at V and 0 bases at J, with 12 bases between. Germline CDR1 SGHAT, CDR2 FQNNGV. The CDR3 loop spans 14 amino acids. CDR3 in DNA: TGTGCCAGCATCGGGGGGAACATGAACACTGAAGCTTTCTTT. It codes for CASIGGNMNTEAFF.

This chain uses TRBV6-1 with TRBJ2-2; 9 bases fit TRBD2. J gave up 3 bases and V 11 bases, and 7 bases lay outside the gene matches. The CDR3 loop spans 14 amino acids. CDR1 is MNHNS and CDR2 is SASEGT in the germline V gene. The CDR3 DNA is TGTGCCGGAAGGACTAGCGCCCACACCGGGGAGCTGTTTTTT. It codes for CAGRTSAHTGELFF.

This clone was counted only a few times. V usage is TRBV18 and J usage is TRBJ2-1; D gene ambiguous. Trimming shortened V by 3 bases and J by 2 bases, and 8 bases separated the two germline ends. The CDR3 is made up of 14 amino acids. CDR1 and CDR2 from the germline V gene are KGHSH and LQKENI. The CDR3 reads CASSPIDTYNEQFF. In DNA form, the CDR3 reads TGTGCCAGCTCACCGATCGATACCTACAATGAGCAGTTCTTC.

This clone was recorded many times. As DNA, the CDR3 is TGCGCCAGCAGTCAACCTCCTCGCGGGGGGCTGAGCCGCAATGAGCAGTTCTTC. This gives the protein CASSQPPRGGLSRNEQFF. The chain uses TRBV23-1 and TRBJ2-1; TRBD2 aligns across 8 bases. TRBV23-1 is known as an ORF, though its function is uncertain. V lost 2 bases and J lost 6; bases outside the gene matches: 15. CDR3 length: 18 amino acids.

This clone was counted only a few times. The chain combines TRBV6-5 with TRBJ2-5, with D possibly TRBD1 on 5 matching bases. The CDR3 is 14 residues long. The germline CDR1 and CDR2 sequences are MNHEY and SVGAGI. V was clipped by 4 bases and J by 3 bases, with 12 bases between them. Here the CDR3 DNA reads TGTGCCAGCAGTTCATTGGGCAGGGAAGAGACCCAGTACTTC. This encodes CASSSLGREETQYF.

At least ten counts were recorded for this clone. The chain carries TRBV7-9 and TRBJ2-1; D is undetermined. This CDR3 has 14 residues. Germline V gene lookup returns CDR1 SEHNR and CDR2 FQNEAQ (reference sequence). The ends were cut back, 5 bases at V and 3 bases at J, with 11 bases in the middle. CDR3 nucleotide sequence: TGTGCCAGCAGCAGGGATTTGATCTACAATGAGCAGTTCTTC. Protein product: CASSRDLIYNEQFF.

This clone was counted between two and nine times. The chain carries TRBV5-1 and TRBJ2-7; TRBD1 is a possible D gene (6 bases). The CDR3 length is 14 residues. Trimming took off 4 bases at V and 3 bases at J, with 14 bases between the two ends. Germline values: CDR1 SGHRS, CDR2 YFSETQ. The DNA for the CDR3 is TGCGCCAGCAGCCCCGGGACACCGGACTACGAGCAGTACTTC. Protein product: CASSPGTPDYEQYF.